The entry below describes one TCR beta chain. Antigen specificity is unknown. The data are from a study of T cell responses to AZD1222 COVID-19 vaccine. Study-wide points: Of the AZD1222 recipients, only five or six were seropositive at baseline.

The repertoire was sequenced with immunoSEQ multiplex PCR; TCRdb's copy has only in-frame clones and lacks some. The sample has more than 140,000 clones, more than 80% seen once. The CDR3 is 15 residues long. Trimming took off 6 bases at V and 8 bases at J, with 19 bases between the two ends. Germline V CDR1 and CDR2: MDHEN, SYDVKM. The material sequenced was peripheral blood, taken on day 0 of AZD1222 vaccination. The chain has TRBV28 and TRBJ1-4; no clear D gene. The receptor's source is an adult in good health. The CDR3 reads CASSLPGLRREKLFF. The CDR3 nucleotides are TGTGCCAGCAGCCTCCCGGGCCTTCGGCGAGAAAAACTGTTTTTT.